This T cell receptor beta chain was obtained from a study of T-cell reconstitution after alpha-beta-depleted transplantation in children. The table lists this clonotype with many counts. Its antigen remains unidentified. Unique molecular identifiers were incorporated into the prepared TCRbeta library. TCRdb re-analysed the PCR reads in MiXCR, keeping a single row per CDR3 protein. The table shows over 100,000 distinct CDR3 sequences, with approximately 8% occurring only once. The study, taken as a whole, reports: Surviving recipient T cells and thymic progenitors underlay high day-60 TCRbeta diversity in some patients. Most T-cell counts and diversity one year after the transplant came from T cells that were newly produced. Reports say that about two months after transplant, the alpha-beta T cells came out of several hundred graft clones that had expanded.

With 4 bases clipped from V and 5 bases from J, the junction kept 9 bases outside the gene matches. Germline CDR1 SQVTM, CDR2 ANQGSEA. CDR3 length equals 14 residues. The source of this sequence is a boy younger than 10 with acute lymphoblastic leukemia, due to receive a stem cell transplant. This sequence joins TRBV29-1 and TRBJ1-2, with 8 bases that match TRBD1. The material was PBMCs, obtained before TCRalphabeta/CD19-depleted stem cell transplant. The CDR3 region is CSVAEPGQDYGYTF. The CDR3, as DNA: TGCAGCGTTGCCGAGCCGGGACAGGATTATGGCTACACCTTC.